The 29 T cell receptor beta chains below come from one sample, sequenced in a study of beta chain features in type 1 diabetes listed by TCRdb under 2018. Library preparation employed the immunoSEQ multiplex PCR assay. The entire isolated RNA was reverse transcribed using the High Capacity cDNA Reverse Transcription Kit, and thus expressed TCRB transcripts were sequenced. TCRdb obtained this table from immuneACCESS and retained in-frame rearrangements with V and J assigned. These tables miss some clones; where compared with another copy, unresolved V genes account for less than half of the shortfall, and the remainder is unexplained. This sample holds 970,000 or so clones; about a sixth were observed only once. The ten largest clones add up to 0.02% to 0.03% of the sample. Sequenced input: naive CD4+ T cells from blood. Explained via the paper, the cell subset or site label denotes: true naive CD4+ T cells. The receptors stem from a woman between 18 and 29 years old in good health.

The chain carries TRBV6-6 and TRBJ1-2; TRBD1 matches at 7 bases. Unmatched junction bases numbered 2, after V lost 2 bases and J lost 2 bases. Germline CDR1 MNHNY, CDR2 SVGAGI (reference sequence). The CDR3 loop spans 14 amino acids. The CDR3 nucleotides read TGTGCCAGCAGTTACCCGGGACAGAACTATGGCTACACCTTC. Protein product: CASSYPGQNYGYTF.

This clone turned up a few times. The V call is TRBV28, the J call TRBJ2-1, with 9 bases matching TRBD2. The CDR3 length is 16 residues. Germline CDR1 reads MDHEN; CDR2 reads SYDVKM. V lost 5 bases and J lost 9; bases outside the gene matches: 14. This CDR3 is CASSPSGATPRGEQFF. The CDR3 region has the DNA TGTGCCAGCAGTCCTAGCGGGGCTACCCCCCGTGGTGAGCAGTTCTTC.

V is TRBV7-8 and J is TRBJ2-7; 11 bases agree with TRBD2. CDR1 and CDR2 (germline): SGHVS, FQNEAQ. J lost 0 bases, V lost 7 bases, and 8 bases had no gene match. CDR3 length equals 16 residues. The CDR3, as DNA: TGTGCCAGCACCTCTAGCGGGAGGCTGAGCTCCTACGAGCAGTACTTC. This sequence encodes CASTSSGRLSSYEQYF.

This clone was observed a handful of times. V usage is TRBV7-2 and J usage is TRBJ2-7; D uncertain. The CDR3 spans 15 residues. V was clipped by 5 bases and J by 6 bases, with 20 bases between them. Per germline, CDR1 SGHTA and CDR2 FQGNSA. The CDR3 reads CASSQFPAPSVEQYF. The CDR3 DNA sequence: TGTGCCAGCAGCCAATTTCCGGCGCCTAGTGTCGAGCAGTACTTC.

V and J are TRBV5-1 and TRBJ1-2, with D uncertain. Per the germline V gene, CDR1 is SGHRS and CDR2 is YFSETQ. CDR3 length equals 15 residues. V was shortened by 1 base and J by 0 bases, with 10 bases between the two germline ends. The CDR3 DNA is TGCGCCAGCAGCTTGCTTGCTGGATCTAACTATGGCTACACCTTC. Translation gives CASSLLAGSNYGYTF.

The chain combines TRBV15 with TRBJ2-7; TRBD1 agrees at 7 bases. Trimming removed 3 bases from V and 3 bases from J; junction bases left unmatched: 8. CDR1 is LNHNV, CDR2 YYDKDF, per germline (reference sequence). The CDR3 extends over 15 amino acids. The CDR3 sequence: CATSRDRSTDYEQYF. In nucleotides, the CDR3 is TGTGCCACCAGCAGGGACAGGTCGACTGACTACGAGCAGTACTTC.

This clone has just a few counts. The gene calls are TRBV18 and TRBJ1-2, with 12 bases fitting TRBD1. This CDR3 has 16 amino acids. Germline V gene sequence: CDR1 KGHSH, CDR2 LQKENI. The ends lost 1 base at V and 14 bases at J; junction bases unmatched: 14. The CDR3 DNA reads TGTGCCAGCTCACCACTCGCGGATCCGGGACAGGGGGCTTGTACCTTC. This encodes CASSPLADPGQGACTF.

This clone was counted only a few times. The V and J genes are TRBV15 and TRBJ1-5, with TRBD1 matching over 9 bases. CDR3 length: 18 amino acids. The V gene end was trimmed by 0 bases and the J gene end by 3 bases; junction bases not matched to a gene: 9. Germline CDR1 LNHNV, CDR2 YYDKDF (reference sequence). The CDR3 coding sequence is TGTGCCACCAGCAGAGACGTACAGGGGGCTCGGGTCAATCAGCCCCAGCATTTT. This sequence encodes CATSRDVQGARVNQPQHF. The variable domain in full, completed from reference TRBV15 and TRBJ1-5, reads DAMVIQNPRYQVTQFGKPVTLSCSQTLNHNVMYWYQQKSSQAPKLLFHYYDKDFNNEADTPDNFQSRRPNTSFCFLDIRSPGLGDTAMYLCATSRDVQGARVNQPQHFGDGTRLSIL.

The rearrangement uses TRBV20-1 and TRBJ2-1, with 9 bases that match TRBD1. This CDR3 has 11 residues. Losses at the gene ends were 6 bases for V and 7 bases for J; bases not matched to a gene: 1. The germline gives CDR1 DFQATT, CDR2 SNEGSKA (reference sequence). Written as DNA, the CDR3 is TGCAGTGCGGGACAGGGAAATGAGCAGTTCTTC. Protein sequence: CSAGQGNEQFF.

The chain combines TRBV28 with TRBJ1-5; 7 bases are shared with TRBD1. In germline, CDR1 is MDHEN, CDR2 SYDVKM. V lost 5 bases, J lost 0 bases, and 7 bases stayed unmatched. This CDR3 comprises 16 residues. CDR3 protein: CASSTTGTVSNQPQHF. The CDR3 DNA reads as TGTGCCAGCAGTACGACCGGGACAGTTAGCAATCAGCCCCAGCATTTT.

This clone has only a few counts. Other DNA variants within this sample encode the same CDR3. CDR3 loop: CASRQANYGYTF. In nucleotides, the CDR3 is TGTGCCAGCCGACAGGCTAACTATGGCTACACCTTC. V gene TRBV28 combines with J gene TRBJ1-2; TRBD1 is a possible D gene (6 bases). CDR1 is MDHEN, CDR2 SYDVKM, per germline. Trimming left V 8 bases short and J 0 bases short, with 7 bases between. This CDR3 region has 12 residues.

This clone has only a few counts. The V call is TRBV4-2, the J call TRBJ2-2; the D is unclear. The germline V gene encodes CDR1 LGHNA and CDR2 YNFKEQ. The CDR3 runs to 16 residues. V dropped 2 bases and J dropped 2 bases, with 12 bases sitting between them. CDR3 sequence: CASSQYGRLNTGELFF. The DNA for the CDR3 is TGTGCCAGCAGCCAATACGGGCGGTTAAACACCGGGGAGCTGTTTTTT.

Only a few counts were recorded for this clone. The chain has TRBV9 and TRBJ1-2, with 7 bases aligning to TRBD1. Trimming removed 4 bases from V and 8 bases from J; junction bases left unmatched: 11. The length of the CDR3 is 14 residues. CDR1 is SGDLS, CDR2 YYNGEE, per germline. The CDR3 here is CASSPGQPRGGYTF. Written as DNA, the CDR3 is TGTGCCAGCAGCCCGGGACAGCCCCGGGGAGGCTACACCTTC.

The chain combines TRBV4-2 with TRBJ2-2; 11 bases are a match to TRBD2. The CDR3 covers 18 residues. Germline V gene sequence: CDR1 LGHNA, CDR2 YNFKEQ. With V trimmed by 7 bases and J by 2 bases, 12 bases remained unmatched. Written as DNA, the CDR3 is TGTGCCAGCACCCCGCACGGTAGCGGGAGGGGAAACACCGGGGAGCTGTTTTTT. Protein: CASTPHGSGRGNTGELFF.

As regards this clone: This clone may be a read error of a much larger clone one base away. Other DNA sequences in the same sample also yield this CDR3. The chain uses TRBV6-5 and TRBJ2-5; D ambiguous. Germline V gives CDR1 MNHEY, CDR2 SVGAGI. CDR3 length equals 11 residues. V was shortened by 5 bases and J by 4 bases, with 5 bases between the two germline ends. The CDR3 region is CASSERETQYF. Written as DNA, the CDR3 is TGTGCCAGCAGTGAACGAGAGACCCAGTACTTC.

This clone came up a few times. CDR3 bases: TGTGCCAGCAGCTTCGAGGGAAAAAGCTACGAGCAGTACTTC. This encodes CASSFEGKSYEQYF. This chain links TRBV7-9 with TRBJ2-7; possibly TRBD2 for D (5 bases). The germline V gene has CDR1 SEHNR and CDR2 FQNEAQ (reference sequence). V gave up 3 bases and J gave up 3 bases, with 12 bases separating them. This CDR3 contains 14 residues.

This clone was counted once. The chain has TRBV6-5 and TRBJ1-1, with D possibly matching TRBD1 (6 bases). The CDR3 spans 15 residues. Trimming took off 6 bases at V and 7 bases at J, with 21 bases between the two ends. Germline V CDR1 and CDR2: MNHEY, SVGAGI. The CDR3 nucleotides are TGTGCCAGCAGAGAACCCGGAGAAGGGGGGGGTGAAGCTTTCTTT. As protein: CASREPGEGGGEAFF.

This clone has only a few counts. The chain joins TRBV28 to TRBJ2-7; D not resolved. The CDR3 contains 13 residues. Germline V gene data show CDR1 as MDHEN and CDR2 as SYDVKM. Trimming removed 5 bases at V and 3 bases at J, with 11 bases between. CDR3 region: CASSTFGSYEQYF. The CDR3 DNA is TGTGCCAGCAGTACGTTCGGCAGCTACGAGCAGTACTTC.

V usage is TRBV12-2 and J usage is TRBJ2-7; the D call of TRBD1 is as the table states it, not checked on the DNA. TRBV12-2 is a known pseudogene. The CDR3 extends over 20 amino acids. The CDR3 DNA is TGTGCAAGTCGCCAACGAAAACACATGAACAGGGGGCAGGGCGCCTACGAGCAGTACTTC. Translation gives CASRQRKHMNRGQGAYEQYF.

The CDR3 bases are TGTGCCAGCAGCGCCGTGTTGACAGATACGCAGTATTTT. Translating gives CASSAVLTDTQYF. The gene calls are TRBV9 and TRBJ2-3; D is ambiguous. The ends were cut back, 3 bases at V and 3 bases at J, with 8 bases in the middle. Per germline, CDR1 SGDLS and CDR2 YYNGEE. This CDR3 is built from 13 residues.

The gene calls are TRBV18 and TRBJ2-6; no clear D. The CDR3 is 16 amino acids. CDR1 is KGHSH and CDR2 is LQKENI in the germline V gene. Trimming took 1 base from V and 4 from J, leaving 11 bases between them. CDR3 DNA: TGTGCCAGCTCACCACTCTTCGGATCCGGGGCCAACGTCCTGACTTTC. Residues: CASSPLFGSGANVLTF. Drawing the rest from reference TRBV18 and TRBJ2-6, the complete variable domain is NAGVMQNPRHLVRRRGQEARLRCSPMKGHSHVYWYRQLPEEGLKFMVYLQKENIIDESGMPKERFSAEFPKEGPSILRIQQVVRGDSAAYFCASSPLFGSGANVLTFGAGSRLTVL.

The rearrangement uses TRBV29-1 and TRBJ2-3; no definite D call. The V gene lost 3 bases and the J gene lost 10 bases, with 14 bases spanning the gap. Germline lookup yields CDR1 SQVTM and CDR2 ANQGSEA. This CDR3 is built from 12 residues. The CDR3 DNA follows: TGCAGCGTTGAGGCATTCTCCAGTGCGCAGTATTTT. It specifies CSVEAFSSAQYF.

The V call is TRBV7-9, the J call TRBJ1-3, with D unresolved. Trimming shortened V by 5 bases and J by 1 base, and 12 bases separated the two germline ends. The CDR3 covers 15 residues. Germline V gene data show CDR1 as SEHNR and CDR2 as FQNEAQ (reference sequence). For the CDR3, the DNA is TGTGCCAGCAGCATAGGTCGGACTTCTGGAAACACCATATATTTT. Translating gives CASSIGRTSGNTIYF.

This rearrangement joins TRBV7-6 to TRBJ2-1; 8 bases are shared with TRBD2. The ends lost 5 bases at V and 1 base at J; junction bases unmatched: 13. The CDR3 runs 18 residues. CDR1 is SGHVS, CDR2 FNYEAQ, per germline. CDR3 sequence reads: CASSQSARRLASYNEQFF. The CDR3 coding sequence is TGTGCCAGCAGCCAATCAGCCCGACGACTAGCGTCCTACAATGAGCAGTTCTTC.

The chain uses TRBV28 and TRBJ2-5; 9 positions agree with TRBD1. CDR1 is MDHEN and CDR2 is SYDVKM in the germline V gene. The CDR3 totals 14 residues. The junction had 8 bases not matched to a gene; V was cut back by 7 bases and J by 5 bases. This chain's CDR3 is CASISGQGPETQYF. CDR3 in DNA: TGTGCCAGCATCTCGGGACAGGGTCCGGAGACCCAGTACTTC.

CDR3 protein: CASSYQGPDTGELFF. As DNA, the CDR3 is TGTGCCAGCAGTTACCAGGGTCCAGACACCGGGGAGCTGTTTTTT. The chain recombines TRBV6-6 with TRBJ2-2, with TRBD1 as a possible D gene (5 bases). The V gene lost 2 bases and the J gene lost 3 bases, with 10 bases spanning the gap. Germline V lookup: CDR1 MNHNY, CDR2 SVGAGI (reference sequence). There are 15 residues in the CDR3.

This clone was seen only a few times. This rearrangement joins TRBV28 to TRBJ2-2; TRBD2 agrees at 11 bases. Trimming took 8 bases from V and 7 from J; bases not matched to a gene: 24. Germline V lookup: CDR1 MDHEN, CDR2 SYDVKM. The CDR3 runs 20 residues. The CDR3 loop reads CASQPISLSSGRLKFGELFF. As DNA, the CDR3 is TGTGCCAGCCAGCCTATTTCCCTTTCTAGCGGGAGGTTGAAGTTCGGGGAGCTGTTTTTT.

The chain joins TRBV7-2 to TRBJ2-2, with D tentatively TRBD1 (6 bases). The CDR3 loop spans 16 amino acids. V lost 5 bases, J lost 0 bases, and 13 bases lay in between. Germline loops: CDR1 SGHTA, CDR2 FQGNSA. The CDR3 reads CASSPGTRSNTGELFF. The DNA of the CDR3 is TGTGCCAGCAGCCCGGGGACACGATCGAACACCGGGGAGCTGTTTTTT. The full variable domain, completed using reference TRBV7-2 and TRBJ2-2, is GAGVSQSPSNKVTEKGKDVELRCDPISGHTALYWYRQSLGQGLEFLIYFQGNSAPDKSGLPSDRFSAERTGGSVSTLTIQRTQQEDSAVYLCASSPGTRSNTGELFFGEGSRLTVL.

The gene calls are TRBV27 and TRBJ2-7, with a possible D match to TRBD2 (7 bases). V was trimmed by 2 bases and J by 3 bases, leaving 17 bases between them. Germline V CDR1 and CDR2: MNHEY, SMNVEV (reference sequence). The CDR3 spans 16 residues. CDR3 residues: CASSLRPGRGDYEQYF. The CDR3 DNA reads as TGTGCCAGCAGTTTACGCCCAGGGAGGGGGGACTACGAGCAGTACTTC.